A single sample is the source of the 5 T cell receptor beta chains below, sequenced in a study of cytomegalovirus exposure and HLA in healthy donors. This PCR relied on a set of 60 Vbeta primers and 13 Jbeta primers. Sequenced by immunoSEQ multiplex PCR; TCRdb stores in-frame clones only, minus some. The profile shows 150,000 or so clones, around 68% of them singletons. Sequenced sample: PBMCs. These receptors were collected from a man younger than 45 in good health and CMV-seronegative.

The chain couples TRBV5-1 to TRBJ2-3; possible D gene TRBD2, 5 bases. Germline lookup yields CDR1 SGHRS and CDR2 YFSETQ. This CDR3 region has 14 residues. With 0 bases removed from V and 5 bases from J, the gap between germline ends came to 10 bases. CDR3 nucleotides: TGCGCCAGCAGCTTGGCCGGGGTTGGAGATACGCAGTATTTT. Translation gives CASSLAGVGDTQYF.

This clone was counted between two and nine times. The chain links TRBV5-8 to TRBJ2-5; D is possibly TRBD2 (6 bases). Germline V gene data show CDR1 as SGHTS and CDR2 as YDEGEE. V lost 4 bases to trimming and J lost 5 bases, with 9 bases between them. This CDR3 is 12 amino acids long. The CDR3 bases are TGTGCCAGCAGCCTAGCGCGGGAGACCCAGTACTTC. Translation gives CASSLARETQYF. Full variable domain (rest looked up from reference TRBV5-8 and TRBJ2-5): EAGVTQSPTHLIKTRGQQATLRCSPISGHTSVYWYQQALGLGLQFLLWYDEGEERNRGNFPPRFSGRQFPNYSSELNVNALELEDSALYLCASSLARETQYFGPGTRLLVL.

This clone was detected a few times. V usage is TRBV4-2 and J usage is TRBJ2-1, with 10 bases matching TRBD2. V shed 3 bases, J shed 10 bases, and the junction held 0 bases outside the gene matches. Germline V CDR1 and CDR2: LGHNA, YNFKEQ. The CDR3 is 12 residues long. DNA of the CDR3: TGTGCCAGCAGCCAGGGACTAGCGGAGCAGTTCTTC. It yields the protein CASSQGLAEQFF.

CDR3 loop: CACRTGDLANTEAFF. CDR3 coding DNA: TGTGCCTGTCGAACAGGAGATTTAGCGAACACTGAAGCTTTCTTT. This chain links TRBV30 with TRBJ1-1; TRBD1 might be the D (5 bases). Looked up from germline, CDR1 is GTSNPN and CDR2 is SVGIG (reference sequence). Trimming took 6 bases from V and 1 from J, leaving 18 bases between them. The CDR3 loop spans 15 amino acids.

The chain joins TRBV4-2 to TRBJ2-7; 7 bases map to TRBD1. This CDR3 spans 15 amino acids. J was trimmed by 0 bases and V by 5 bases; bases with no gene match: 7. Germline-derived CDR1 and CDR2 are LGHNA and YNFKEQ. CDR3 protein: CASSTGTASSYEQYF. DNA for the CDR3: TGTGCCAGCAGCACCGGGACAGCGAGCTCCTACGAGCAGTACTTC.